This record covers a single T cell receptor beta chain. This receptor's antigen is unknown. No base qualities exist here, and no much larger clone lies one base off it. The source of the sample is a study of T cell responses to AZD1222 COVID-19 vaccine (dated by TCRdb to about 2021). At the level of the whole study: TCR sequencing was performed for some 250 trial participants, of whom about 200 were given two doses of AZD1222 and around 25 were given two doses of MenACWY control vaccine. Trial participants were enrolled into age subgroups of 18-55, 56-69 and 70-plus years, which contained about 160, 30 and 59 TCR-sequenced participants, respectively.

According to the study, the label for this sample's time point signals: about 28 days (+/-7) after the second vaccine dose. Because spike-specific TCR depth and breadth did not differ between the two schedules, AZD1222 recipients who got a second dose at roughly 4 weeks were pooled with those who got a second dose at roughly 12 weeks. Vaccinee samples came from UK trials COV001 and COV002, including a single-blind randomized controlled phase 2/3 trial of AZD1222 (ChAdOx1 nCoV-19) in healthy adults. For TCRbeta chain sequencing, PBMC samples were collected from trial participants at day 0 and at day 28 after the second dose. The CDR3 regions of human TCRbeta chains were analyzed by immunosequencing. The source study handled its data this way. Repertoire TCRs were matched against a reference library of SARS-CoV-2-specific TCRs generated with the MIRA antigen-specificity platform. Breadth was defined as the fraction of unique TCRs that were SARS-CoV-2-associated, and depth was defined as the fraction of total T cells that were SARS-CoV-2-associated. Each spike-specific TCR was assigned to its reactive spike region and to a CD4 or CD8 class using the MIRA data. Log10-transformed breadth and depth values were compared by one-way ANOVA with Sidak's multiple comparisons tests. TCRdb provides this immuneACCESS table in a form limited to in-frame rearrangements. Some clones are lacking; in checked studies, under half of them reflect an unresolved V gene, and why the rest are absent is not known. V and J calls and clone size follow that table, whereas D and trimming were derived from the DNA. The sample table records some 50,000 clones; roughly 89% of these occur just once. The top ten constitute 0.95% to 1.2% of the sample.

Findings and caveats that apply to the study as a whole: CD4 TCRs associated with the vaccine covered the entire spike protein, and the dominant responses were in regions 160-218 and 743-854. Most participants were white British and females outnumbered males, and the authors suggested that clonal diversity may have been underestimated. In the small 56-69-year group, the increase in depth fell short of significance, most likely because of low power. Reportedly, almost half of the unique spike-specific TCRs recognized epitopes lying outside the regions that are mutated in the B.1.351 and B.1.1.7 variants. After two AZD1222 doses, spike-specific TCR breadth and depth were significantly higher than at day 0 and than in MenACWY recipients. Because no samples from the day 14 peak response were available, repertoires could be characterized only after the peak T cell response. Conclusions about previously exposed vaccinees were limited because only a handful of AZD1222 recipients were SARS-CoV-2 seropositive at baseline.

The CDR3 measures 12 amino acids from cysteine to phenylalanine. Only the CDR3 region is kept as DNA, spanning 36 bases read in frame from base 1. V was cut back by 3 bases and J by 10 bases, leaving a gap of 10 bases between them. The germline V gene gives CDR1 as MDHEN and CDR2 as SYDVKM. The receptor's source is an adult who received the AZD1222 COVID-19 vaccine. The rearranged chain carries TRBV28 and TRBJ2-1, with the D gene too uncertain to name. Sequences were derived from peripheral blood, sampled 28 days after the second AZD1222 dose. The CDR3 region reads CASSFFIGEQFF. The DNA is as follows: TGTGCCAGCAGTTTCTTCATCGGGGAGCAGTTCTTC.